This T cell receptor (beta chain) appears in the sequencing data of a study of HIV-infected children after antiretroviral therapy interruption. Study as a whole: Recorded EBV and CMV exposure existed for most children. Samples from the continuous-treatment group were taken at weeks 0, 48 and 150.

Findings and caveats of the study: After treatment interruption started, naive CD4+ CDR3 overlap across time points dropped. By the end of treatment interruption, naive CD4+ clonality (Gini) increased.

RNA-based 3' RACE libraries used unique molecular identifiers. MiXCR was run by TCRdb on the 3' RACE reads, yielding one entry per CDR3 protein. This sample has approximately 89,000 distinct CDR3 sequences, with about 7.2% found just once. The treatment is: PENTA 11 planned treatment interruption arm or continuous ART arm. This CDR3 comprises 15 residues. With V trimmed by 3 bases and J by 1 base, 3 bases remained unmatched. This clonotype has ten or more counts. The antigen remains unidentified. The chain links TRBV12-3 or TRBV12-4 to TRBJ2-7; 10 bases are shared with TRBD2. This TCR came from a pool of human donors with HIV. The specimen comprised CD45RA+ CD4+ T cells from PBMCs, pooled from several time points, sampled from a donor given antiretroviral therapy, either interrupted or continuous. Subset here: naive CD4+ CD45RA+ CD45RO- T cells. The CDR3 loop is CASSFQLAGSYEQYF. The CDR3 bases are TGTGCCAGCAGTTTCCAACTAGCGGGATCCTACGAGCAGTACTTC.